The 7 T cell receptor beta chains listed next were all sequenced from one sample in a study of persistence of HIV-infected CD4 T cells. This was the immunoSEQ version 4 assay in survey mode. Some clones are missing from TCRdb's copy, which holds only in-frame ones; the method was immunoSEQ multiplex PCR. In the table there are 25,000 to 30,000 clones, roughly 78% of which are singletons. Lysates of CMV-infected fibroblasts at 10 ug/mL stimulated these cells. Sorted nonresponding memory CD4+ T cells were CD40L-negative, CD69-negative, CD45RO-high. Antigens of these TCRs are unknown. The sequencing used CD4+ T cells sorted from PBMCs after approximately 20-hour stimulation, collected from a patient who received antiretroviral therapy. The receptor set was obtained from an adult woman with HIV who was CMV-seropositive.

This clone has more than one count but fewer than ten. V usage is TRBV4-1 and J usage is TRBJ1-2, with D uncertain. The CDR3 contains 20 residues. Trimming pared 0 bases from V and 3 bases from J, leaving 26 bases between. Germline CDR1 reads MGHRA; CDR2 reads YSYEKL. CDR3 protein: CASSQEKPEGGERSHYGYTF. The CDR3 nucleotides are TGCGCCAGCAGCCAAGAAAAACCCGAGGGCGGGGAGCGGTCCCACTATGGCTACACCTTC.

J is TRBJ1-1 and V is TRBV2, with TRBD1 matching 7 bases. The V gene end was trimmed by 4 bases and the J gene end by 6 bases; junction bases not matched to a gene: 11. Germline CDR1 reads SNHLY; CDR2 reads FYNNEI. The CDR3 loop spans 15 amino acids. CDR3 region: CASSGRTGLSAEAFF. Written as DNA, the CDR3 is TGTGCCAGCAGTGGAAGGACAGGTTTATCTGCTGAAGCTTTCTTT.

This clone was detected once. The V and J genes are TRBV2 and TRBJ1-2; a possible D gene is TRBD1 (6 bases). V lost 10 bases and J 0 bases, leaving 15 bases between the germline ends. The CDR3 runs to 14 residues. Germline V CDR1 and CDR2: SNHLY, FYNNEI. In DNA form, the CDR3 reads TGTGCCACTCAAAAGGGGGGAGCTAACTATGGCTACACCTTC. Encoded protein: CATQKGGANYGYTF.

This chain uses TRBV6-5 with TRBJ2-7; D ambiguous. Germline CDR1 reads MNHEY; CDR2 reads SVGAGI. The ends were cut back, 10 bases at V and 3 bases at J, with 16 bases in the middle. The CDR3 is made up of 13 amino acids. The CDR3 region has the DNA TGTGCCACTTCAAAATCTAGGAACTACGAGCAGTACTTC. Its protein is CATSKSRNYEQYF.

The V call is TRBV19, the J call TRBJ1-1; TRBD1 matches 8 bases. The junction had 6 bases not matched to a gene; V was cut back by 5 bases and J by 1 base. The germline V gene has CDR1 LNHDA and CDR2 SQIVND (reference sequence). CDR3 length: 15 amino acids. The CDR3 loop reads CASSPLGTGNTEAFF. DNA of the CDR3: TGTGCCAGTAGTCCTCTTGGGACAGGGAACACTGAAGCTTTCTTT.

The rearrangement joins TRBV5-1 to TRBJ1-2; the D is unclear. V was pared by 1 base and J by 4 bases, with 8 bases between. The CDR3 covers 13 residues. Germline V CDR1 and CDR2: SGHRS, YFSETQ. The CDR3 here is CASSLRESYGYTF. CDR3 sequence (DNA): TGCGCCAGCAGCTTGAGGGAGTCCTATGGCTACACCTTC.

This chain connects TRBV5-4 to TRBJ1-1, with a tentative D call TRBD1 (6 bases). There are 16 residues in the CDR3. The germline CDR1 and CDR2 sequences are SGHNT and YYREEE (reference sequence). V was shortened by 0 bases and J by 0 bases, with 12 bases between the two germline ends. CDR3 residues: CASSLGVQGMNTEAFF. As DNA, the CDR3 is TGTGCCAGCAGCTTGGGGGTCCAGGGGATGAACACTGAAGCTTTCTTT.